This TCR beta chain was captured by sequencing in a study of Graves' ophthalmopathy and Graves' hyperthyroidism. Findings and limits, study-wide: In blood, most expanded thyroid clonotypes above 0.001 frequency were also detected.

The TCR beta CDR3 regions underwent amplification from RNA transcripts. First-round RT-PCR used HTBI primers; second-round multiplex PCR followed. TCRdb re-called the multiplex PCR reads with MiXCR, one entry per CDR3 protein. The table records about 380,000 distinct CDR3 sequences, over 15% of them present only once. Participants with hyperthyroidism, aged 18 to 65, were newly diagnosed with under 2 months' duration. The authors diagnosed from clinical symptoms, serum thyroxine, TRAb, thyroid ultrasound and orbital computed tomography. As the starting material, 8 to 10 ml of fresh peripheral blood yielded the PBMCs. CDR1 is MNHEY, CDR2 SMNVEV, per germline (reference sequence). The CDR3 contains 15 residues. This clonotype was seen only a few times. Antigen unknown. Germline and junction disagree at one end, which may indicate a read error.

This receptor was obtained from a woman under 30 with stable Graves' hyperthyroidism. The V and J genes are TRBV27 and TRBJ2-5; 10 bases fit TRBD1. Sample: peripheral blood. The CDR3 DNA is TGTGCCGGCAGTACCCGGGACAGGGGACTAGAGACCCAGTACTTC. Its translation: CAGSTRDRGLETQYF.